The clone carrying this TCR beta chain came up a few times. Its antigen is unidentified. This sample is drawn from a study of T cells in Graves' hyperthyroidism and ophthalmopathy. Amplification of TCR beta CDR3 regions used RNA as the template. Researchers ran a first-round RT-PCR on the TCR CDR3 using the HTBI primer set. TCRdb redid the calling of the multiplex PCR reads with MiXCR, one entry per CDR3 protein. The sample consists of roughly 380,000 distinct CDR3 sequences, more than 11% of them appearing once. Study observations and caveats: Clonotypes that were expanded in thyroid above 0.001 mostly appeared in blood too.

Trimming took 3 bases from V and 3 from J; bases not matched to a gene: 4. Germline-derived CDR1 and CDR2 are MDHEN and SYDVKM. This CDR3 is built from 15 residues. The rearrangement joins TRBV28 to TRBJ2-2; 7 bases line up with TRBD2. This clonotype was sampled from a woman in her sixties or seventies with Graves' hyperthyroidism. Sequenced: blood. As DNA, the CDR3 is TGTGCCAGCAGTTTCGGCGGGAGACACACCGGGGAGCTGTTTTTT. Its translation: CASSFGGRHTGELFF.